One and the same sample provided the 18 T cell receptor beta chains below, sequenced in a study of human T cells and chemical hapten exposure. TCRdb re-derived calls from the RACE reads in MiXCR, one entry per CDR3 protein. The sample holds some 88,000 distinct CDR3 sequences, 8% to 13% seen once. Described time point: patch test 2, 6 weeks after DPC sensitization. Treatment indicated: therapeutic diphenylcyclopropenone sensitization with weekly scalp DPC. Sequences were derived from whole blood, sampled in connection with sensitization to the hapten diphenylcyclopropenone (DPC). Receptors originate from a man between 35 and 55 years old with alopecia areata. Some clones in this sample may be carry-over from other donors' samples.

This clonotype was counted a few times. This chain connects TRBV29-1 to TRBJ1-1; D is perhaps TRBD1 (5 bases). Per the germline V gene, CDR1 is SQVTM and CDR2 is ANQGSEA. V gave up 4 bases and J gave up 4 bases, with 10 bases separating them. The CDR3 consists of 12 residues. The chain's CDR3 is CSVVSGITEAFF. The CDR3 nucleotides are TGCAGCGTTGTGTCAGGGATCACTGAAGCTTTCTTT.

In this sample, this clonotype turned up a few times. V and J are TRBV6-5 and TRBJ1-6; TRBD1 agrees at 8 bases. V was clipped by 2 bases and J by 3 bases; unmatched bases: 9. The CDR3 consists of 18 residues. Germline V gene sequence: CDR1 MNHEY, CDR2 SVGAGI. CDR3 sequence (DNA): TGTGCCAGCAGTTACGGCCCGGGACAGGCTTTCTATAATTCACCCCTCCACTTT. As protein: CASSYGPGQAFYNSPLHF.

The V and J genes are TRBV28 and TRBJ2-4; 8 bases map to TRBD1. This CDR3 spans 17 amino acids. Trimming at V came to 4 bases and at J to 5 bases, leaving 13 bases not matched to a gene. Germline assignment: CDR1 MDHEN and CDR2 SYDVKM. The CDR3 DNA reads as TGTGCCAGCAGTTCTCCCCCCGGGACAGGAGGAGAAAACATTCAGTACTTC. Protein sequence: CASSSPPGTGGENIQYF.

This clonotype came up a few times. V usage is TRBV29-1 and J usage is TRBJ1-1; 8 nucleotides agree with TRBD1. With V trimmed by 3 bases and J by 1 base, 1 base remained unmatched. The CDR3 length is 13 residues. Germline-derived CDR1 and CDR2 are SQVTM and ANQGSEA. The CDR3 spells CSVEGQENTEAFF. Here the CDR3 DNA reads TGCAGCGTTGAGGGACAGGAGAACACTGAAGCTTTCTTT.

In its sample, this clonotype is medium-sized (0.01 to 0.1%). The rearrangement uses TRBV20-1 and TRBJ2-7; 12 bases match TRBD1. V gave up 2 bases and J gave up 6 bases; unmatched junction bases: 5. CDR3 length: 14 residues. Germline V gene lookup returns CDR1 DFQATT and CDR2 SNEGSKA (reference sequence). CDR3 region: CSARRDRGLPEQYF. The CDR3, as DNA: TGCAGTGCTAGAAGGGACAGGGGGCTTCCCGAGCAGTACTTC.

The chain recombines TRBV11-2 with TRBJ2-7; D is uncertain. The CDR3 covers 13 residues. In germline, CDR1 is SGHAT, CDR2 FQNNGV. With 3 bases removed from V and 5 bases from J, the gap between germline ends came to 11 bases. CDR3 bases: TGTGCCAGCAGCTTCCGGAAGGCAGACGAGCAGTACTTC. This encodes CASSFRKADEQYF.

In this sample, this clonotype turned up many times. J is TRBJ2-7 and V is TRBV6-5; 10 bases are shared with TRBD2. Germline CDR1 MNHEY, CDR2 SVGAGI. CDR3 length: 15 amino acids. V shed 2 bases and J 4 bases; nucleotides not matched to a gene: 5. Here the CDR3 reads CASSYAAGGPYEQYF. In nucleotides, the CDR3 is TGTGCCAGCAGTTACGCAGCGGGAGGGCCTTACGAGCAGTACTTC.

The chain couples TRBV6-5 to TRBJ2-7; either TRBD1 or TRBD2 may supply D (5 bases each). CDR3 length: 14 amino acids. Germline CDR1 reads MNHEY; CDR2 reads SVGAGI. The V gene lost 4 bases and the J gene lost 5 bases, with 15 bases spanning the gap. Here the CDR3 DNA reads TGTGCCAGCAGTTCCGGGTCAGGGCGGGACGAGCAGTACTTC. It specifies CASSSGSGRDEQYF.

This clonotype came up many times. V and J are TRBV6-2 or TRBV6-3 and TRBJ1-2; 8 bases align to TRBD1. The V gene end was trimmed by 10 bases and the J gene end by 8 bases; junction bases not matched to a gene: 6. The germline V gene has CDR1 MNHEY and CDR2 SVGEGT. This CDR3 has 11 amino acids. CDR3 amino acids: CATGQGSGYTF. Written as DNA, the CDR3 is TGTGCCACCGGACAGGGATCCGGCTACACCTTC.

This chain uses TRBV28 with TRBJ1-2; weak D call: TRBD1 (5 bases). This CDR3 has 12 residues. Trimming cost V 5 bases and J 6 bases, with 10 bases left between them. The germline gives CDR1 MDHEN, CDR2 SYDVKM. CDR3 sequence: CASSTTRDGYTF. DNA of the CDR3: TGTGCCAGCAGTACCACCAGGGATGGCTACACCTTC.

This clonotype has just one count. This chain links TRBV12-3 or TRBV12-4 with TRBJ1-5, with 11 bases fitting TRBD1. The CDR3 sequence is 16 residues long. After removal of 4 bases from V and 1 base from J, the junction contained 3 bases not matched to a gene. Written as DNA, the CDR3 is TGTGCCAGCAGTTCAGGGACAGGGGGGAGCAATCAGCCCCAGCATTTT. This sequence encodes CASSSGTGGSNQPQHF.

The J gene is TRBJ1-1, the V gene TRBV18; 7 nucleotides align to TRBD1. The CDR3 runs 15 residues. With 3 bases clipped from V and 4 bases from J, the junction kept 8 bases outside the gene matches. Per the germline V gene, CDR1 is KGHSH and CDR2 is LQKENI. CDR3 protein: CASSPLDRAGTEAFF. The CDR3 DNA reads TGTGCCAGCTCACCCCTAGACAGGGCGGGCACTGAAGCTTTCTTT. Supplemented by reference TRBV18 and TRBJ1-1, the full variable domain reads NAGVMQNPRHLVRRRGQEARLRCSPMKGHSHVYWYRQLPEEGLKFMVYLQKENIIDESGMPKERFSAEFPKEGPSILRIQQVVRGDSAAYFCASSPLDRAGTEAFFGQGTRLTVV.

This chain uses TRBV28 with TRBJ2-3; 10 positions match TRBD1. The length of the CDR3 is 16 residues. J gave up 1 base and V 1 base, and 2 bases lay outside the gene matches. Germline CDR1 and CDR2: MDHEN and SYDVKM. The CDR3 DNA reads as TGTGCCAGCAGTTTATCCGGGACAGGGGGCACAGATACGCAGTATTTT. Translation gives CASSLSGTGGTDTQYF.

The CDR3: CASSQIPRTSGSPSSYEQYV. The CDR3 coding sequence is TGCGCCAGCAGTCAAATTCCCCGAACTAGCGGGAGCCCCAGCTCCTACGAGCAGTACGTC. This sequence joins TRBV23-1 and TRBJ2-7; 11 bases map to TRBD2. TRBV23-1 is recorded as an ORF, its role being uncertain. This CDR3 is 20 amino acids long. V gave up 2 bases and J gave up 0 bases; unmatched junction bases: 15.

This sequence joins TRBV5-1 and TRBJ1-1; D might be TRBD1 (6 bases). CDR3 length equals 16 residues. Trimming removed 2 bases from V and 0 bases from J, with 14 bases in between. Germline loops: CDR1 SGHRS, CDR2 YFSETQ. CDR3 protein: CASSFEGGRMNTEAFF. The CDR3 nucleotides read TGCGCCAGCAGCTTTGAGGGGGGGCGCATGAACACTGAAGCTTTCTTT.

This clonotype was detected only a few times. This chain joins TRBV7-9 and TRBJ2-7; D not resolved. V lost 3 bases and J lost 6, with 9 bases in between. The germline CDR1 and CDR2 sequences are SEHNR and FQNEAQ (reference sequence). There are 12 residues in the CDR3. CDR3 coding DNA: TGTGCCAGCAGCTTGGCTTCTAGCGAGCAGTACGTC. This translates into CASSLASSEQYV.

This clonotype was detected only a few times. The chain uses TRBV19 and TRBJ1-2; D is possibly TRBD1 (5 bases). The CDR3 is 15 residues long. V lost 2 bases and J lost 5, with 15 bases in between. The germline V gene encodes CDR1 LNHDA and CDR2 SQIVND (reference sequence). The CDR3 region is CASSIPRRERYGYTF. CDR3 sequence (DNA): TGTGCCAGTAGTATACCCCGCAGGGAAAGATATGGCTACACCTTC.

Only a few counts were recorded for this clonotype. This chain uses TRBV12-3 or TRBV12-4 with TRBJ1-5; 7 bases match TRBD1. The CDR3 spans 15 residues. The J segment lost 4 bases and the V segment lost 5 bases, leaving 8 bases of the junction unmatched. The CDR3 here is CASSPNPGQNQPQHF. In DNA, the CDR3 is TGTGCCAGCAGTCCCAACCCGGGACAGAATCAGCCCCAGCATTTT.